This TCR beta chain was sequenced during a study of blood T cell repertoires in COVID-19. Study-wide context: The United States, Italy and Spain were the sources of the acute and convalescent COVID-19 samples.

V was shortened by 4 bases and J by 4 bases, with 17 bases between the two germline ends. CDR1 SGHRS and CDR2 YFSETQ come from the germline V gene. The CDR3 extends over 15 amino acids. As originally analysed: How many nucleated cells were present was estimated from reference gene primer amplification. The data were produced by immunoSEQ multiplex PCR, yet TCRdb's version contains in-frame clones alone and is incomplete. The V and J calls and clone size were taken over from that table, and D and trimming were inferred from the DNA. The repertoire includes roughly 100,000 clones, about 89% of them detected once, and under 14% sits in the top ten.

V usage is TRBV5-1 and J usage is TRBJ1-2; D is undetermined. Sequencing was carried out using peripheral blood. The origin of this receptor is a woman aged 30 to 39 with acute or convalescent COVID-19. CDR3 sequence reads: CASSMAEAPVYGYTF. The CDR3 coding sequence is TGCGCCAGCAGCATGGCGGAGGCGCCCGTCTATGGCTACACCTTC.